This TCR beta chain was identified during a study of blood T cell repertoires in COVID-19. Study-wide background: Sources were T cells, B-cell-depleted T cells, or PBMCs; the material itself was cDNA or gDNA.

The CDR3 spans 14 residues. The V end lost 0 bases, the J end lost 5 bases, and 10 bases lay between the germline ends. Germline V gene lookup returns CDR1 SGHTA and CDR2 FQGNSA. In its sample, this clone was seen once. Individuals drawn from under 30 US areas were about 18 to 100 years old. It was within 2 weeks before study entry that exposed participants met a COVID-19 case. Original data processing: Estimates of nucleated cell counts were drawn from the amplification of reference gene primers. Here immunoSEQ multiplex PCR was the method, and the copy in TCRdb shows in-frame clones only, minus some. V, J and clone size were drawn from that table, and D and trimming were deduced from the DNA. The data hold fewer than 200,000 clones, with 84% observed a single time.

The rearrangement uses TRBV7-2 and TRBJ1-1; D uncertain. The sequence came from a woman aged 25-40 years who had been exposed to COVID-19. The specimen sequenced was PBMCs or T cells enriched from blood (not recorded which). CDR3 sequence (DNA): TGTGCCAGCAGCTTAGCGCCCCAGAGGACTGAAGCTTTCTTT. Translated: CASSLAPQRTEAFF.